This T cell receptor beta chain was recorded in a study of early T cells in non-severe SARS-CoV-2 infection. This clonotype was counted many times. Its ends do not fully match the called genes, so a read error is possible. Germline CDR1 and CDR2: SEHNR and FQNEAQ (reference sequence). The CDR3 covers 15 residues. Attachment of unique molecular identifiers to individual cDNA molecules was performed. TCRdb called the 5' RACE reads again in MiXCR, with one record for every CDR3 protein. The profile shows around 49,000 distinct CDR3 sequences, about 4% of them singletons. The sequenced sample consisted of whole blood. The V call is TRBV7-9, the J call TRBJ2-1, with 15 bases identical to TRBD2. The source of this sequence is an adult who was a healthcare worker with PCR-confirmed SARS-CoV-2 infection or an uninfected control (not recorded which). The CDR3 sequence is CASSPRTSGRAFLVF. CDR3 in DNA: TGTGCCAGCAGCCCCCGGACTAGCGGGAGGGCCTTCTTAGTCTTC.